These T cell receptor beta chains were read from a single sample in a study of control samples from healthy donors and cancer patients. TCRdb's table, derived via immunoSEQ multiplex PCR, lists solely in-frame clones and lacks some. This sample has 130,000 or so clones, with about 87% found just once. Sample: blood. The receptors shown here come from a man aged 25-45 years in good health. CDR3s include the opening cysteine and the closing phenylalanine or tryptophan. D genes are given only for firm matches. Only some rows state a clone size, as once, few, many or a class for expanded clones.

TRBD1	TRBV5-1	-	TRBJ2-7	CASSLGDAGGEQYF	TGCGCCAGCAGCTTGGGTGATGCAGGGGGCGAGCAGTACTTC
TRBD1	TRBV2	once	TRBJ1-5	CASSNTGDYSNQPQHF	TGTGCCAGCAGTAATACAGGGGATTATAGCAATCAGCCCCAGCATTTT
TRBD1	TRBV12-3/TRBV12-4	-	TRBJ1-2	CASSLTGEYGYTF	TGTGCCAGCAGTTTGACAGGGGAATATGGCTACACCTTC
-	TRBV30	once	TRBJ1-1	CAWSVTWTQNTEAFF	TGTGCCTGGAGTGTAACCTGGACACAGAACACTGAAGCTTTCTTT
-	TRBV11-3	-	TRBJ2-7	CASSRDTNFYEQYF	TGTGCCAGCAGCCGCGACACCAATTTCTACGAGCAGTACTTC
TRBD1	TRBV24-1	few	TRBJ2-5	CATSFRTGSQETQYF	TGTGCCACCAGCTTCAGGACAGGGTCGCAAGAGACCCAGTACTTC
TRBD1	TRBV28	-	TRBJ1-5	CASRTTGDGVGNQPQHF	TGTGCCAGCAGGACGACAGGGGACGGCGTAGGCAATCAGCCCCAGCATTTT
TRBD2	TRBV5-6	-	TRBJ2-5	CASSLVSGGETQYF	TGTGCCAGCAGCTTGGTTAGCGGGGGCGAGACCCAGTACTTC
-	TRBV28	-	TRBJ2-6	CATRRGANVLTF	TGTGCCACCAGGCGGGGGGCCAACGTCCTGACTTTC
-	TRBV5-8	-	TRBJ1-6	CASSRFTYNSPLHF	TGTGCCAGCAGCCGTTTTACCTATAATTCACCCCTCCACTTT
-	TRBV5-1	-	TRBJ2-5	CASSYGKETQYF	TGCGCCAGCAGCTATGGTAAAGAGACCCAGTACTTC
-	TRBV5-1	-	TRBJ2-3	CASSLGAGATDTQYF	TGCGCCAGCAGCTTGGGGGCGGGGGCTACAGATACGCAGTATTTT
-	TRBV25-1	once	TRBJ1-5	CASSEGSGLNQPQHF	TGTGCCAGCAGTGAAGGGTCAGGGCTTAATCAGCCCCAGCATTTT
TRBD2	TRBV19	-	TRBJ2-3	CASSILAGGPTDTQYF	TGTGCCAGTAGTATCCTAGCGGGGGGGCCGACAGATACGCAGTATTTT
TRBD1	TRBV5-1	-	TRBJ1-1	CASSFEGGQTMNTEAFF	TGCGCCAGCAGCTTCGAGGGGGGACAGACCATGAACACTGAAGCTTTCTTT
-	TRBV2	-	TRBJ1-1	CASSEVQANTEAFF	TGTGCCAGCAGTGAAGTACAGGCCAACACTGAAGCTTTCTTT
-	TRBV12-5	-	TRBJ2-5	CASGPGLRSQETQYF	TGTGCTAGTGGGCCGGGACTCCGATCTCAAGAGACCCAGTACTTC
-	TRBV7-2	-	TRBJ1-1	CASSLRGRGGTEAFF	TGTGCCAGCAGCTTAAGGGGCAGGGGAGGTACTGAAGCTTTCTTT
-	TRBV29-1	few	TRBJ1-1	CSVGPGGVAFF	TGCAGCGTTGGCCCCGGCGGGGTGGCTTTCTTT
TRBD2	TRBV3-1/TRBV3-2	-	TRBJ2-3	CASSQDRAGGGSVTDTQYF	TGTGCCAGCAGCCAAGATAGGGCGGGGGGAGGATCGGTCACAGATACGCAGTATTTT
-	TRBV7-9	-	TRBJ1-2	CASSFQGYYGYTF	TGTGCCAGCAGCTTCCAGGGATACTATGGCTACACCTTC
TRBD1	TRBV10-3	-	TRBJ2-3	CAIRSGDRGTDTQYF	TGTGCCATCAGAAGCGGAGACAGGGGCACAGATACGCAGTATTTT
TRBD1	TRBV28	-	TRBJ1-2	CATLGQGYGYTF	TGTGCCACCCTGGGACAGGGGTATGGCTACACCTTC
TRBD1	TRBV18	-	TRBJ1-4	CASSLGQGPNEKLFF	TGTGCCAGCTCACTTGGACAGGGCCCTAATGAAAAACTGTTTTTT
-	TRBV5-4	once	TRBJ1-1	CASRTPGLNTEAFF	TGTGCCAGCAGAACGCCGGGGCTGAACACTGAAGCTTTCTTT
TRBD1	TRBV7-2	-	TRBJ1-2	CASTRTGGHYGYTF	TGTGCCAGCACCCGAACAGGGGGCCACTATGGCTACACCTTC
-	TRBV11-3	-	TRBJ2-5	CASSPRGQTQETQYF	TGTGCCAGCAGCCCCAGAGGTCAGACTCAAGAGACCCAGTACTTC
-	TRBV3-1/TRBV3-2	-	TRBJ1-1	CASSHNPYTEAFF	TGTGCCAGCAGCCACAACCCTTACACTGAAGCTTTCTTT
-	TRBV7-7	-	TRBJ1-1	CASSLQANTEAFF	TGTGCCAGCAGCCTACAGGCTAACACTGAAGCTTTCTTT
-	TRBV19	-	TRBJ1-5	CASSFREDQPQHF	TGTGCCAGTAGTTTCAGGGAGGATCAGCCCCAGCATTTT
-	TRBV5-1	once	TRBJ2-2	CASSLAGPGNTGELFF	TGCGCCAGCAGCTTGGCCGGTCCAGGGAACACCGGGGAGCTGTTTTTT
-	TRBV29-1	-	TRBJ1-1	CSVNLNTEAFF	TGCAGCGTTAACCTGAACACTGAAGCTTTCTTT
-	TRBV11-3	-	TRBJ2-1	CASRGRSEQFF	TGTGCCAGCCGGGGGCGAAGCGAGCAGTTCTTC
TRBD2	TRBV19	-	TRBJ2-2	CASRSSGGNTGELFF	TGTGCCAGTAGGTCTAGCGGGGGGAACACCGGGGAGCTGTTTTTT
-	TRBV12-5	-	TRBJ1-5	CASSHSGSVEHQPQHF	TGTGCTAGCTCCCACTCCGGGAGCGTGGAGCATCAGCCCCAGCATTTT
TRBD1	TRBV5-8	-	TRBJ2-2	CASSLFEGAGIGELFF	TGTGCCAGCAGCTTGTTTGAGGGGGCCGGTATCGGGGAGCTGTTTTTT
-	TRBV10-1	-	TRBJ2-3	CASSEGWGGRDTQYF	TGCGCCAGCAGTGAAGGTTGGGGGGGCAGAGATACGCAGTATTTT
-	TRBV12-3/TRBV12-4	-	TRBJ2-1	CATSKGTYNEQFF	TGTGCCACCAGTAAGGGGACCTACAATGAGCAGTTCTTC
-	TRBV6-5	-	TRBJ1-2	CASSYSSGRANYGYTF	TGTGCCAGCAGTTACTCGTCGGGCAGGGCTAACTATGGCTACACCTTC
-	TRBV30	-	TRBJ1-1	CAWSVPGPNLRRTEAFF	TGTGCCTGGAGTGTACCCGGGCCGAACTTGAGACGCACTGAAGCTTTCTTT
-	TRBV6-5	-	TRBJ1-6	CASSYSSSYNSPLHF	TGTGCCAGCAGTTACTCGTCTTCCTATAATTCACCCCTCCACTTT
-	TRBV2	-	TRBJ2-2	CASIRGYPGELFF	TGTGCCAGCATTAGAGGGTACCCCGGGGAGCTGTTTTTT
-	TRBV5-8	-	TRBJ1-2	CASSPRRGNYGYTF	TGTGCCAGCAGCCCTCGTCGGGGAAACTATGGCTACACCTTC
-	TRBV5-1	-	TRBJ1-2	CASSPTWEGPFYGYTF	TGCGCCAGCAGCCCGACGTGGGAGGGCCCATTCTATGGCTACACCTTC
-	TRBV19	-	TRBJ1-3	CASSIWYSGVSGNTIYF	TGTGCCAGTAGTATATGGTACTCCGGGGTCTCTGGAAACACCATATATTTT
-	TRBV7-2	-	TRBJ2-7	CASSSGRLSYEQYF	TGTGCCAGCAGCTCAGGACGGCTCAGCTACGAGCAGTACTTC
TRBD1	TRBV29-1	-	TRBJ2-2	CSSRGGQGTGELFF	TGCAGCTCTCGGGGCGGACAGGGCACCGGGGAGCTGTTTTTT
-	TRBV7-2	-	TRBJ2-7	CASSSRTPPYEQYF	TGTGCCAGCAGCTCCCGGACACCTCCCTACGAGCAGTACTTC
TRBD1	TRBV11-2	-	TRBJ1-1	CASSSRGRRGEAFF	TGTGCCAGCAGCTCCAGGGGGCGGAGGGGTGAAGCTTTCTTT
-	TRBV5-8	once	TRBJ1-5	CASSLEGHSNQPQHF	TGTGCCAGCAGCTTGGAAGGGCATAGCAATCAGCCCCAGCATTTT
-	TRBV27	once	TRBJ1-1	CASSLLVNTEAFF	TGTGCCAGCAGTCTTCTAGTGAACACTGAAGCTTTCTTT
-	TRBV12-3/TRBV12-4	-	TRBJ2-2	CASSLGWGELFF	TGTGCCAGCAGTTTGGGGTGGGGGGAGCTGTTTTTT
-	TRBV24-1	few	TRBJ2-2	CATRQGRDTGELFF	TGTGCCACCAGACAGGGAAGGGACACCGGGGAGCTGTTTTTT
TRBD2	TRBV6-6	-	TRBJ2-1	CASRLLAGAYNEQFF	TGTGCCAGCAGACTCCTAGCGGGGGCCTACAATGAGCAGTTCTTC
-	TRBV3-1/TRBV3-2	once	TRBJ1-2	CASSQGPGDRSYGYTF	TGTGCCAGCAGCCAAGGTCCAGGGGATCGTAGCTATGGCTACACCTTC
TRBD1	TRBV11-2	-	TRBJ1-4	CASTPGQGNEKLFF	TGTGCCAGCACCCCGGGACAGGGGAATGAAAAACTGTTTTTT
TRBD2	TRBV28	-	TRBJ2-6	CASSLLGRSAGANVLTF	TGTGCCAGCAGTCTCCTCGGGAGGTCGGCTGGGGCCAACGTCCTGACTTTC
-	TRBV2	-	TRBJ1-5	CASTAAQGQPQHF	TGTGCCAGCACCGCAGCCCAGGGCCAGCCCCAGCATTTT
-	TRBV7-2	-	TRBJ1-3	CASSTGEGNTIYF	TGTGCCAGCAGCACGGGGGAGGGAAACACCATATATTTT
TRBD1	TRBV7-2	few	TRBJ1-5	CASSFRTGGVQPQHF	TGTGCCAGCAGCTTTCGGACAGGGGGAGTCCAGCCCCAGCATTTT